This is a list of T cell receptor beta chains from one sample in a study of CD8+ T cells in alopecia areata. Assay used: immunoSEQ multiplex PCR; TCRdb lists only in-frame clones, some missing. This sample carries 150,000 to 200,000 clones, approximately 70% of them seen once, and the ten largest clones take over 10%. Sample: CD8+ T cells sorted from blood, taken at week 0. All receptors come from a human donor with alopecia areata. Both conserved end residues are part of each CDR3. D genes are given only for firm matches. The size field is filled for only some rows; it gives once, few, many or a size class.

d_call clone_size j_call v_call cdr3_aa cdr3_nt
. once TRBJ2-7 TRBV13 CASSLGGGRGSHEQYF TGTGCCAGCAGCTTAGGCGGTGGCAGGGGAAGCCACGAGCAGTACTTC
. . TRBJ2-1 TRBV25-1 CASSEVGNEQFF TGTGCCAGCAGTGAAGTAGGCAATGAGCAGTTCTTC
TRBD1 . TRBJ2-5 TRBV7-9 CASSLVDRGRTQETQYF TGTGCCAGCAGCTTAGTAGACAGGGGACGGACCCAAGAGACCCAGTACTTC
. . TRBJ2-2 TRBV13 CASSSLGHINTGELFF TGTGCCAGCAGCTCGCTCGGACACATAAACACCGGGGAGCTGTTTTTT
. . TRBJ2-2 TRBV11-2 CASSSLYSPGELFF TGTGCCAGCAGCTCCTTATATTCGCCCGGGGAGCTGTTTTTT
TRBD2 . TRBJ2-1 TRBV2 CASNILAGGISRFF TGTGCCAGCAATATCCTAGCGGGGGGAATATCGCGGTTCTTC
TRBD1 . TRBJ2-5 TRBV4-2 CASSQDRGQAWETQYF TGTGCCAGCAGCCAAGATCGAGGACAGGCGTGGGAGACCCAGTACTTC
. . TRBJ1-5 TRBV25-1 CASSVLPSELNQPQHF TGTGCCAGCAGTGTCCTTCCCTCAGAACTCAATCAGCCCCAGCATTTT
TRBD1 few TRBJ1-5 TRBV7-9 CASSSQAAKDRVQPQHF TGTGCCAGCAGCTCCCAGGCGGCTAAGGACAGGGTTCAGCCCCAGCATTTT
. . TRBJ2-3 TRBV27 CASGTAPGGDTQYF TGTGCCAGCGGCACCGCCCCGGGGGGCGATACGCAGTATTTT
. . TRBJ2-1 TRBV5-1 CASSPLANPMISYNEQFF TGCGCCAGCAGCCCCCTAGCAAACCCCATGATCTCCTACAATGAGCAGTTCTTC
TRBD1 . TRBJ2-7 TRBV2 CASSDRTGSPRWYEQYF TGTGCCAGCAGCGACCGGACAGGGTCGCCCCGGTGGTACGAGCAGTACTTC
. . TRBJ2-2 TRBV27 CASSLRPATGELFF TGTGCCAGCAGTTTACGGCCAGCTACCGGGGAGCTGTTTTTT
. . TRBJ2-3 TRBV7-9 CASSSGTAQF TGTGCCAGCAGCTCCGGGACTGCTCAGTTT
. . TRBJ1-6 TRBV30 CAWSVGSNSPLHF TGTGCCTGGAGTGTAGGTAGCAATTCACCCCTCCACTTT
. few TRBJ2-7 TRBV5-6 CASSLVKVLDSGEQYF TGTGCCAGCAGCTTGGTGAAGGTTTTGGACTCGGGCGAGCAGTACTTC
TRBD2 . TRBJ2-1 TRBV29-1 CSVPEEAGGLDEQFF TGCAGCGTGCCAGAGGAGGCGGGGGGGCTTGATGAGCAGTTCTTC
. few TRBJ2-1 TRBV6-5 CASSDDRNEQFF TGTGCCAGCAGTGATGACAGAAATGAGCAGTTCTTC
. . TRBJ1-6 TRBV6-5 CASSSDDRGNSPLHF TGTGCCAGCAGTTCCGATGACAGAGGGAATTCACCCCTCCACTTT
. . TRBJ1-1 TRBV10-3 CAPGPDMNTEAFF TGTGCCCCAGGGCCTGACATGAACACTGAAGCTTTCTTT
TRBD1 . TRBJ2-3 TRBV27 CASSVKSGTESASTDTQYF TGTGCCAGCAGTGTGAAATCCGGGACAGAATCCGCTAGCACAGATACGCAGTATTTT
. . TRBJ1-4 TRBV10-3 CAISDEGGEKLFF TGTGCCATCAGTGATGAGGGGGGAGAAAAACTGTTTTTT
. few TRBJ2-4 TRBV7-9 CASSFRRVGDIQYF TGTGCCAGCAGCTTCCGCAGGGTCGGGGACATTCAGTACTTC
. . TRBJ2-7 TRBV2 CASSEAEWFSHEQYF TGTGCCAGCAGTGAAGCGGAGTGGTTTTCCCACGAGCAGTACTTC
. . TRBJ2-3 TRBV13 CASSPGADTQYF TGTGCCAGCAGCCCCGGTGCAGATACGCAGTATTTT
TRBD1 few TRBJ1-2 TRBV5-1 CASSLDRGDGYTF TGCGCCAGCAGCTTGGACAGGGGCGATGGCTACACCTTC
. . TRBJ2-1 TRBV5-1 CASRSDWHEQFF TGCGCCAGCAGATCGGACTGGCATGAGCAGTTCTTC
. . TRBJ2-5 TRBV7-2 CASSPFQETQYF TGTGCCAGCAGCCCGTTCCAAGAGACCCAGTACTTC
TRBD1 . TRBJ2-5 TRBV5-1 CASSPRTGLETQYF TGCGCCAGCAGCCCCCGGACAGGTTTAGAGACCCAGTACTTC
. . TRBJ2-3 TRBV10-3 CAARRWGTDTQYF TGTGCCGCCCGCCGTTGGGGCACAGATACGCAGTATTTT
TRBD1 . TRBJ1-2 TRBV9 CASSVPTGVDYGYTF TGTGCCAGCAGCGTGCCGACAGGGGTGGACTATGGCTACACCTTC
. few TRBJ2-7 TRBV27 CASSPAPSYEQYF TGTGCCAGCAGCCCAGCACCGTCCTACGAGCAGTACTTC
. . TRBJ1-1 TRBV19 CASSIWQNTEAFF TGTGCCAGTAGTATTTGGCAGAACACTGAAGCTTTCTTT
. . TRBJ1-1 TRBV7-8 CASSLGGMNTEAFF TGTGCCAGCAGCTTAGGGGGAATGAACACTGAAGCTTTCTTT
. . TRBJ2-3 TRBV15 CATSRDGGTDTDTQYF TGTGCCACCAGCAGAGATGGGGGGACAGACACAGATACGCAGTATTTT
. . TRBJ2-1 TRBV2 CASGASLGYNEQFF TGTGCCAGCGGGGCTTCATTAGGGTACAATGAGCAGTTCTTC
. . TRBJ2-3 TRBV25-1 CASSEYSYTDTQYF TGTGCCAGCAGTGAATACTCTTACACAGATACGCAGTATTTT
. . TRBJ2-1 TRBV2 CASSGGLSYNEQFF TGTGCCAGCAGCGGGGGGCTATCGTACAATGAGCAGTTCTTC
TRBD1 . TRBJ2-7 TRBV19 CASSGDRGYEQYF TGTGCCAGTAGTGGGGACAGGGGGTACGAGCAGTACTTC
. once TRBJ1-1 TRBV4-1 CASSQEAGGLSEAFF TGCGCCAGCAGCCAAGAGGCAGGAGGATTGTCTGAAGCTTTCTTT
. . TRBJ1-2 TRBV25-1 CAISSTEDYGYTF TGTGCCATCTCATCTACAGAAGACTATGGCTACACCTTC
TRBD1 . TRBJ1-4 TRBV5-1 CASSTRGGQGADEKLFF TGCGCCAGCAGCACCCGAGGAGGACAGGGGGCGGATGAAAAACTGTTTTTT
TRBD2 few TRBJ2-1 TRBV7-8 CASSPSPAGGMNEQFF TGTGCCAGCAGCCCTAGTCCGGCGGGGGGCATGAATGAGCAGTTCTTC
. . TRBJ1-1 TRBV30 CAWSEKRIRDNLLEAFF TGTGCCTGGAGTGAAAAGAGGATCAGGGACAATCTCCTTGAAGCTTTCTTT
. . TRBJ2-3 TRBV5-1 CASSLVGRSTDTQYF TGCGCCAGCAGCTTGGTGGGCAGATCCACAGATACGCAGTATTTT
. . TRBJ1-1 TRBV12-5 CASGLGGPEAFF TGTGCTAGTGGCCTCGGGGGGCCCGAAGCTTTCTTT
. . TRBJ2-3 TRBV6-5 CASSYRALGTDTQYF TGTGCCAGCAGTTACCGGGCCCTTGGGACAGATACGCAGTATTTT